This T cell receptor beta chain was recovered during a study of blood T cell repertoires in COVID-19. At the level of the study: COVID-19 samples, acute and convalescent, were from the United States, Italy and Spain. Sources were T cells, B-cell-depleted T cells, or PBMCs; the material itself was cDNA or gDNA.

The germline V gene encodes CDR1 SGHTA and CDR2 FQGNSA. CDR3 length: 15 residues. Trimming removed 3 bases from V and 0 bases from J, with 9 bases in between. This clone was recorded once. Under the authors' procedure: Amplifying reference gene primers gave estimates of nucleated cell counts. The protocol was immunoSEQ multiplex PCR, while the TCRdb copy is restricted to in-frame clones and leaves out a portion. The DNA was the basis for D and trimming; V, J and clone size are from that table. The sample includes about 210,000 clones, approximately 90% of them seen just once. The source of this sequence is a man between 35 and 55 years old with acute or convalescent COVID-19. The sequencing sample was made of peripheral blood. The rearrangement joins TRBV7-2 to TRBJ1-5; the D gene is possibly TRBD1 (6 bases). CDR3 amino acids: CASSLTGNSNQPQHF. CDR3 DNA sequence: TGTGCCAGCAGCTTGACAGGTAATAGCAATCAGCCCCAGCATTTT.